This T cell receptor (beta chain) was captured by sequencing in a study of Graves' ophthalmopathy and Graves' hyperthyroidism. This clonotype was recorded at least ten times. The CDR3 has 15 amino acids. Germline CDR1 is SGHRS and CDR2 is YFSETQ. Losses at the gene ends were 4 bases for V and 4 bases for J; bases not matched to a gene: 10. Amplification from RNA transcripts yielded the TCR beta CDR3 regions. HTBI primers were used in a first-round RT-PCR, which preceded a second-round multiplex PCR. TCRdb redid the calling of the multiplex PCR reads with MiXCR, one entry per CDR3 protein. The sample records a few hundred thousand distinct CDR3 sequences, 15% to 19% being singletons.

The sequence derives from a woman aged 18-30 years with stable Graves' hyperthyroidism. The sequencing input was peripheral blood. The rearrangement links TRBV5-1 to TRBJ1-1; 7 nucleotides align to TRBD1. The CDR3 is CASSGRTGSFTEAFF. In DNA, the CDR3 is TGCGCCAGCAGCGGTCGGACAGGCTCCTTCACTGAAGCTTTCTTT. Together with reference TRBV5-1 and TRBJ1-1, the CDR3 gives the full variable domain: KAGVTQTPRYLIKTRGQQVTLSCSPISGHRSVSWYQQTPGQGLQFLFEYFSETQRNKGNFPGRFSGRQFSNSRSEMNVSTLELGDSALYLCASSGRTGSFTEAFFGQGTRLTVV.